Listed below are T cell receptor beta chains from one sample, sequenced in a study of T cell changes during pregnancy in multiple sclerosis. Using immunoSEQ multiplex PCR, the repertoire was profiled, and TCRdb retains in-frame clones only, with some absent. This sample carries fewer than 75,000 clones, 90% to 95% of them seen once, and the ten largest clones take less than 6%. The sequencing here drew on CD8+ T cells from peripheral blood mononuclear cells, taken before pregnancy. These receptors came from a female donor with multiple sclerosis, enrolled in a pregnancy study. Each CDR3 is given with its conserved first and last residue. A D gene is named only where the DNA matches it firmly. The listing skips clone size in some rows; elsewhere it reads once, few, many or a size class.

clone_size: NA; cdr3_length: 14; d_call: TRBD1; v_call: TRBV7-9; j_call: TRBJ1-1; cdr3_nt: TGTGCCAGCAGCCCCGGGACAGGGGGCACTGAAGCTTTCTTT; cdr3_aa: CASSPGTGGTEAFF
clone_size: NA; cdr3_length: 13; d_call: NA; v_call: TRBV11-2; j_call: TRBJ2-5; cdr3_nt: TGTGCCAGCAGCTCGGGATTACAAGAGACCCAGTACTTC; cdr3_aa: CASSSGLQETQYF
clone_size: NA; cdr3_length: 16; d_call: TRBD1; v_call: TRBV5-1; j_call: TRBJ2-1; cdr3_nt: TGCGCCAGCAGCTTGGGGACAGGGGGCTTAAACAATGAGCAGTTCTTC; cdr3_aa: CASSLGTGGLNNEQFF
clone_size: NA; cdr3_length: 16; d_call: TRBD2; v_call: TRBV7-9; j_call: TRBJ2-3; cdr3_nt: TGTGCCAGCAGCTTAGTTAGCGGGGGGGCGAAAGATACGCAGTATTTT; cdr3_aa: CASSLVSGGAKDTQYF
clone_size: NA; cdr3_length: 15; d_call: TRBD1; v_call: TRBV15; j_call: TRBJ2-7; cdr3_nt: TGTGCCACCAGCAGAGATAAGGGGGCCGGGAACGAGCAGTACTTC; cdr3_aa: CATSRDKGAGNEQYF
clone_size: NA; cdr3_length: 13; d_call: NA; v_call: TRBV19; j_call: TRBJ2-7; cdr3_nt: TGTGCCAGTAGTATTTTGGGAGGCTACGAGCAGTACTTC; cdr3_aa: CASSILGGYEQYF
clone_size: NA; cdr3_length: 12; d_call: NA; v_call: TRBV2; j_call: TRBJ2-7; cdr3_nt: TGTGCCCAGGGATCCCCCTCCTACGAGCAGTACTTC; cdr3_aa: CAQGSPSYEQYF
clone_size: NA; cdr3_length: 15; d_call: NA; v_call: TRBV19; j_call: TRBJ2-6; cdr3_nt: TGTGCCAGTAGTAAGCAACCCTCTGGGGCCAACGTCCTGACTTTC; cdr3_aa: CASSKQPSGANVLTF
clone_size: few; cdr3_length: 14; d_call: NA; v_call: TRBV7-2; j_call: TRBJ1-2; cdr3_nt: TGTGCCAGCAGCCAAGCGGGTACTAACTATGGCTACACCTTC; cdr3_aa: CASSQAGTNYGYTF
clone_size: NA; cdr3_length: 11; d_call: TRBD2; v_call: TRBV6-5; j_call: TRBJ2-3; cdr3_nt: TGTGCCAGCGCGGGGGAGGATACGCAGTATTTT; cdr3_aa: CASAGEDTQYF
clone_size: NA; cdr3_length: 14; d_call: NA; v_call: TRBV6-5; j_call: TRBJ1-2; cdr3_nt: TGTGCCAGCAGTAACGGGGGGATTTTCTATGGCTACACCTTC; cdr3_aa: CASSNGGIFYGYTF
clone_size: NA; cdr3_length: 14; d_call: TRBD1; v_call: TRBV6-4; j_call: TRBJ2-1; cdr3_nt: TGTGCCAGCGGGCGGACAGGGGAGGACAATGAGCAGTTCTTC; cdr3_aa: CASGRTGEDNEQFF
clone_size: NA; cdr3_length: 15; d_call: NA; v_call: TRBV6-1; j_call: TRBJ1-3; cdr3_nt: TGTGCCAGCAGTTGGGACACCGACTCTGGAAACACCATATATTTT; cdr3_aa: CASSWDTDSGNTIYF
clone_size: once; cdr3_length: 19; d_call: NA; v_call: TRBV5-5; j_call: TRBJ1-1; cdr3_nt: TGTGCCAGCAGCTTGAGAGGGCGAGGAGGGGAGTGGATGAACACTGAAGCTTTCTTT; cdr3_aa: CASSLRGRGGEWMNTEAFF
clone_size: NA; cdr3_length: 12; d_call: TRBD1; v_call: TRBV6-5; j_call: TRBJ2-1; cdr3_nt: TGTGCCAGCAGTTACTCGGGTACAGGGGAGTTCTTC; cdr3_aa: CASSYSGTGEFF
clone_size: NA; cdr3_length: 14; d_call: NA; v_call: TRBV2; j_call: TRBJ2-7; cdr3_nt: TGTGCCAGCACCGTTAAAACTATCTCCTACGAGCAGTACTTC; cdr3_aa: CASTVKTISYEQYF
clone_size: NA; cdr3_length: 15; d_call: TRBD2; v_call: TRBV7-6; j_call: TRBJ2-7; cdr3_nt: TGTGCCAGCAGCCCAGCCGGGACTAGATCCTACGAGCAGTACTTC; cdr3_aa: CASSPAGTRSYEQYF
clone_size: NA; cdr3_length: 14; d_call: TRBD1; v_call: TRBV9; j_call: TRBJ2-7; cdr3_nt: TGTGCCAGCAGCGTAGGGGACAGCTCCTACGAGCAGTACTTC; cdr3_aa: CASSVGDSSYEQYF
clone_size: NA; cdr3_length: 17; d_call: NA; v_call: TRBV7-9; j_call: TRBJ2-3; cdr3_nt: TGTGCCAGCAGCCGCGAGCCCACAGGGTTCCGCACAGATACGCAGTATTTT; cdr3_aa: CASSREPTGFRTDTQYF
clone_size: NA; cdr3_length: 13; d_call: NA; v_call: TRBV6-5; j_call: TRBJ2-3; cdr3_nt: TGTGCCAGCAGTTACTCTACAACAGATACGCAGTATTTT; cdr3_aa: CASSYSTTDTQYF
clone_size: NA; cdr3_length: 13; d_call: NA; v_call: TRBV5-1; j_call: TRBJ1-2; cdr3_nt: TGCGCCAGCAGCTTGACAGGGTATGATGGCTACACCTTC; cdr3_aa: CASSLTGYDGYTF
clone_size: NA; cdr3_length: 15; d_call: TRBD2; v_call: TRBV13; j_call: TRBJ2-5; cdr3_nt: TGTGCCAGCAGCTTACGGACTAGCGGGGGGGAGACCCAGTACTTC; cdr3_aa: CASSLRTSGGETQYF
clone_size: NA; cdr3_length: 13; d_call: NA; v_call: TRBV7-6; j_call: TRBJ1-2; cdr3_nt: TGTGCCAGCAGCTTAACAGGGATCGAGGGCTACACCTTC; cdr3_aa: CASSLTGIEGYTF
clone_size: NA; cdr3_length: 12; d_call: TRBD1; v_call: TRBV6-5; j_call: TRBJ2-1; cdr3_nt: TGTGCCAGCAGTTACTCCGGGACAGGCTTATTCTTC; cdr3_aa: CASSYSGTGLFF
clone_size: NA; cdr3_length: 13; d_call: TRBD1; v_call: TRBV28; j_call: TRBJ1-6; cdr3_nt: TGTGCCAGCAGTAACAGGGGGAATTCACCCCTCCACTTT; cdr3_aa: CASSNRGNSPLHF
clone_size: NA; cdr3_length: 15; d_call: NA; v_call: TRBV27; j_call: TRBJ1-2; cdr3_nt: TGTGCCAGCAGTTTAAGAGGGAATGGGATCTATGGCTACACCTTC; cdr3_aa: CASSLRGNGIYGYTF
clone_size: NA; cdr3_length: 15; d_call: NA; v_call: TRBV4-1; j_call: TRBJ1-1; cdr3_nt: TGCGCCAGCAGCCAGGGGGAGGTAGGCTATACTGAAGCTTTCTTT; cdr3_aa: CASSQGEVGYTEAFF
clone_size: NA; cdr3_length: 11; d_call: NA; v_call: TRBV29-1; j_call: TRBJ1-2; cdr3_nt: TGCAGCGTTGTTAAGAGGGATGGCTACACCTTC; cdr3_aa: CSVVKRDGYTF
clone_size: NA; cdr3_length: 16; d_call: TRBD2; v_call: TRBV4-1; j_call: TRBJ2-1; cdr3_nt: TGCGCCAGCAGCCAAGACCTTAGCGGGGGGGCGGATGAGCAGTTCTTC; cdr3_aa: CASSQDLSGGADEQFF